The present T cell receptor (beta chain) was sequenced within a study of post-analysis software for immune sequencing data. Overall study results and limits: Normalized Chao1 diversity was significantly lower in multiple sclerosis patients than in controls. By F measure, samples from a shared preparation batch strongly co-clustered. Relative to controls, patients had a few TRBV segments at higher frequency, with TRBV5-6, TRBV5-1 and TRBV20-1 among these.

Trimming removed 3 bases at V and 5 bases at J, with 9 bases between. The CDR3 totals 13 residues. The V gene's germline CDR1 is KGHDR and CDR2 SFDVKD. Points on this clonotype: What it binds is unknown.

Tagging with unique molecular identifiers was a feature of the TCR beta cDNA libraries. TCRdb analysed the PCR reads with MiXCR anew, one entry per CDR3 protein. The repertoire holds some 690,000 distinct CDR3 sequences, with roughly 29% as singletons. The receptor was isolated from a girl aged 5 to 17 with multiple sclerosis. Sequencing input: blood. This chain joins TRBV24-1 and TRBJ2-5; unclear D gene. Here the CDR3 DNA reads TGTGCCACCAGTGATCCCGCAACTGAGACCCAGTACTTC. Amino acid sequence: CATSDPATETQYF.